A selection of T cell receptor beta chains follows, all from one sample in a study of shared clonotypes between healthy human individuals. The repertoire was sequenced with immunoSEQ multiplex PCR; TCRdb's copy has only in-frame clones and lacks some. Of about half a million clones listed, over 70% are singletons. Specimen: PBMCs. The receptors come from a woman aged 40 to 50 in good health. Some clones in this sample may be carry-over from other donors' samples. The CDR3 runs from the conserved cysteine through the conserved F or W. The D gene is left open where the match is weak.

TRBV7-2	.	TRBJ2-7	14	CASSLGGLIYEQYF
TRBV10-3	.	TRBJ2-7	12	CAIGTNPFEQYF
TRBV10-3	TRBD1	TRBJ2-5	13	CANRQGVGETQYF
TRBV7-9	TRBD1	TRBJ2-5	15	CASSLGQGDRETQYF
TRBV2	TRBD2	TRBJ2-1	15	CASSEGASGWNEQFF
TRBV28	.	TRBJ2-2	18	CASSLRLDSGGGTGELFF
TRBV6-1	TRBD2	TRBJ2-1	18	CASSGPTSGRLRHNEQFF
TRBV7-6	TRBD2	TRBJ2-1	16	CASSPPRGRGNNEQFF
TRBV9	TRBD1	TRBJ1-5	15	CASSVGQGPYQPQHF
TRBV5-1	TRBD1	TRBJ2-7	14	CASSDPRTGDEQYF
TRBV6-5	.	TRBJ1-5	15	CASSFGANSNQPQHF